Shown below are 24 T cell receptor beta chains from a single sample sequenced in a study of blood T cell repertoires in COVID-19 (dated by TCRdb to about 2020). The receptor library was made with the immunoSEQ multiplex PCR assay. TCRdb took this table from immuneACCESS and kept in-frame rearrangements with V and J called. Such tables lack part of the clones; where checked against another copy, unresolved V genes explain under half of the gap, and the rest is unexplained. The sample table contains tens of thousands of clones; only one count was recorded for approximately 78% of them. Of the sample, 5.9% is held by the ten largest clones. The sequencing sample was made of peripheral blood. The receptors stem from a human donor in a cohort sampled during active or convalescent COVID-19.

This rearrangement joins TRBV9 to TRBJ2-5; 12 bases line up with TRBD1. CDR3 length: 16 residues. Trimming cost V 3 bases and J 4 bases; bases outside gene matches: 7. Germline CDR1 reads SGDLS; CDR2 reads YYNGEE. The CDR3 DNA reads TGTGCCAGCAGCGAGGGACAGGGGGCGGTAGGAGAGACCCAGTACTTC. Translated: CASSEGQGAVGETQYF.

This clone was detected only a few times. The chain recombines TRBV29-1 with TRBJ1-1; 8 bases are shared with TRBD1. Germline V gives CDR1 SQVTM, CDR2 ANQGSEA. Trimming at V came to 5 bases and at J to 3 bases, leaving 11 bases not matched to a gene. The CDR3 extends over 15 amino acids. CDR3 coding DNA: TGCAGCGTTTCCGGACAGGGCACATCCTACACTGAAGCTTTCTTT. It yields the protein CSVSGQGTSYTEAFF.

This chain uses TRBV7-2 with TRBJ2-2; 10 nucleotides line up with TRBD2. The CDR3 consists of 19 residues. Looked up from germline, CDR1 is SGHTA and CDR2 is FQGNSA. The J segment lost 0 bases and the V segment lost 2 bases, leaving 9 bases of the junction unmatched. CDR3 residues: CASSLSSGSGGTNTGELFF. As DNA, the CDR3 is TGTGCCAGCAGCTTAAGCTCGGGTAGCGGGGGGACGAACACCGGGGAGCTGTTTTTT.

Remarks on this clone: An end of the junction does not agree with germline; a read error may underlie this. The rearrangement links TRBV7-7 to TRBJ2-5; no definite D call. The length of the CDR3 is 15 residues. The V gene's germline CDR1 is SSHAT and CDR2 FNYEAQ (reference sequence). CDR3 sequence: CASSFGVGGQETQYF. CDR3 sequence (DNA): TGTGCTAGCAGCTTCGGTGTAGGCGGCCAAGAGACCCAGTACTTC.

This clone occurred a few times. V gene TRBV27 combines with J gene TRBJ1-4; D is unclear. Trimming left V 5 bases short and J 6 bases short, with 10 bases between. This CDR3 comprises 13 residues. In germline, CDR1 is MNHEY, CDR2 SMNVEV (reference sequence). Here the CDR3 reads CASSRVADEKLFF. CDR3 coding DNA: TGTGCCAGCAGTCGAGTAGCGGATGAAAAACTGTTTTTT.

The chain couples TRBV2 to TRBJ2-3, with TRBD2 matching 10 bases. Per germline, CDR1 SNHLY and CDR2 FYNNEI. The CDR3 length is 14 residues. With 3 bases clipped from V and 10 bases from J, the junction kept 7 bases outside the gene matches. CDR3 loop: CASSEGLAPRSQYF. CDR3 DNA sequence: TGTGCCAGCAGTGAGGGACTAGCGCCCAGATCGCAGTATTTT.

The chain carries TRBV27 and TRBJ1-1, with a tentative D call TRBD1 (5 bases). Trimming cost V 10 bases and J 4 bases, with 16 bases left between them. This CDR3 region has 13 residues. Germline V lookup: CDR1 MNHEY, CDR2 SMNVEV (reference sequence). The CDR3: CATGRTTGTEAFF. CDR3 coding DNA: TGTGCCACCGGGAGGACAACCGGCACTGAAGCTTTCTTT.

The rearrangement uses TRBV2 and TRBJ2-3; D unclear. This CDR3 comprises 14 residues. The germline V and J ends were trimmed by 3 bases and 1 base, with 8 bases remaining between them. The germline V gene encodes CDR1 SNHLY and CDR2 FYNNEI. CDR3 region: CASSEMARTDTQYF. The CDR3 DNA is TGTGCCAGCAGTGAGATGGCTCGCACAGATACGCAGTATTTT.

The chain is built from TRBV12-3 or TRBV12-4 and TRBJ1-1; a possible D gene is TRBD1 (5 bases). V lost 6 bases and J 1 base, leaving 6 bases between the germline ends. The CDR3 is 12 residues long. The CDR3 DNA sequence: TGTGCCAGCAGAAGGGGGAACACTGAAGCTTTCTTT. It translates to CASRRGNTEAFF.

The J gene is TRBJ1-1, the V gene TRBV3-1 (or the pseudogene TRBV3-2); weak D call: TRBD1 (6 bases). Germline CDR1 LGHDT, CDR2 YNNKEL (reference sequence). V was cut by 1 base and J by 1 base, with 10 bases left in between. This CDR3 comprises 15 residues. The CDR3 sequence is CASSQVGRGNTEAFF. DNA of the CDR3: TGTGCCAGCAGCCAAGTTGGCAGGGGGAACACTGAAGCTTTCTTT.

This chain joins TRBV7-3 and TRBJ1-5; TRBD1 aligns across 9 bases. V was clipped by 1 base and J by 4 bases; unmatched bases: 8. The CDR3 has 17 amino acids. Germline CDR1 SGHTA, CDR2 FQGTGA. The CDR3: CASSLNLGTGLNQPQHF. The DNA of the CDR3 is TGTGCCAGCAGCTTAAATTTGGGGACAGGGCTTAATCAGCCCCAGCATTTT.

The CDR3: CASSLESGRTGELFF. The DNA for the CDR3 is TGCGCCAGCAGCTTGGAGTCAGGTCGCACCGGGGAGCTGTTTTTT. The chain couples TRBV5-1 to TRBJ2-2, with D unclear. The germline V and J ends were trimmed by 0 bases and 4 bases, with 10 bases remaining between them. This CDR3 region has 15 residues. In germline, CDR1 is SGHRS, CDR2 YFSETQ.

This clone was picked up one time. The V gene is TRBV12-3 or TRBV12-4, the J gene TRBJ2-5; TRBD1 matches at 8 bases. This CDR3 is built from 13 residues. Trimming removed 6 bases from V and 2 bases from J; junction bases left unmatched: 2. CDR3 region: CASRGDRQETQYF. The CDR3 DNA reads TGTGCCAGCAGAGGGGACAGGCAAGAGACCCAGTACTTC.

The J gene is TRBJ2-5, the V gene TRBV7-2; 8 nucleotides match TRBD1. Trimming at V came to 4 bases and at J to 5 bases, leaving 6 bases not matched to a gene. CDR3 length: 14 amino acids. In germline, CDR1 is SGHTA, CDR2 FQGNSA. Written as DNA, the CDR3 is TGTGCCAGCAGCTCTTCAGGGGGCGTGGAGACCCAGTACTTC. It is translated as CASSSSGGVETQYF.

This chain connects TRBV4-1 to TRBJ1-4; TRBD1 agrees at 10 bases. CDR3 size: 19 residues. Germline CDR1 and CDR2: MGHRA and YSYEKL. V lost 2 bases to trimming and J lost 0 bases; unmatched junction nucleotides: 9. CDR3 sequence: CASSQHSGTGESTNEKLFF. CDR3 nucleotides: TGCGCCAGCAGCCAACACTCCGGGACAGGGGAATCAACTAATGAAAAACTGTTTTTT.

The J gene is TRBJ2-7, the V gene TRBV7-2, with 7 bases matching TRBD2. Germline lookup yields CDR1 SGHTA and CDR2 FQGNSA. This CDR3 region has 15 residues. The ends lost 6 bases at V and 7 bases at J; junction bases unmatched: 15. The CDR3 region has the DNA TGTGCCAGCAGTCCCAGCGGGGTGGGTGTGTGGGAGCAGTACTTC. Translated: CASSPSGVGVWEQYF.

The rearrangement links TRBV18 to TRBJ1-4; 7 bases map to TRBD1. The CDR3 runs 17 residues. The V gene's germline CDR1 is KGHSH and CDR2 LQKENI. Unmatched junction bases numbered 18, after V lost 6 bases and J lost 8 bases. The CDR3 nucleotides are TGTGCCAGCTCCTCTCGACAGGGAAAGTCCGCCGGAGAAAAACTGTTTTTT. This translates into CASSSRQGKSAGEKLFF.

V and J are TRBV3-1 (or the pseudogene TRBV3-2) and TRBJ1-3, with 7 bases identical to TRBD1. Germline values: CDR1 LGHDT, CDR2 YNNKEL (reference sequence). The CDR3 covers 18 residues. V lost 0 bases to trimming and J lost 0 bases; unmatched junction nucleotides: 8. The CDR3 spells CASSQDGTAQGSGNTIYF. In DNA, the CDR3 is TGTGCCAGCAGCCAAGATGGGACAGCACAAGGCTCTGGAAACACCATATATTTT.

This clone has only one observation. The J gene is TRBJ1-1, the V gene TRBV6-1, with D hard to call. The V and J ends lost 1 base and 10 bases respectively, with 16 bases between them. There are 14 residues in the CDR3. Germline assignment: CDR1 MNHNS and CDR2 SASEGT. The CDR3 region is CASSEGRTHRTAFF. CDR3 nucleotides: TGTGCCAGCAGTGAAGGGAGGACCCACAGAACAGCTTTCTTT.

The CDR3 DNA reads as TGCAGTGCTAGTCAGGGGCTCAGCACTGAAGCTTTCTTT. This sequence encodes CSASQGLSTEAFF. J is TRBJ1-1 and V is TRBV20-1, with TRBD1 as a possible D gene (6 bases). There are 13 residues in the CDR3. V lost 3 bases and J 4 bases, leaving 12 bases between the germline ends. Per the germline V gene, CDR1 is DFQATT and CDR2 is SNEGSKA (reference sequence).

The chain recombines TRBV5-1 with TRBJ2-3; D possibly corresponds to TRBD1 (7 bases). The CDR3 has 15 amino acids. Per the germline V gene, CDR1 is SGHRS and CDR2 is YFSETQ. Deletions cut 2 bases from V and 6 bases from J, with 16 bases between. CDR3 protein: CASSLGGLASDTQYF. The CDR3 DNA sequence: TGCGCCAGCAGCTTAGGGGGCCTAGCGTCGGATACGCAGTATTTT.

CDR3 DNA: TGCGCCAGCAGCCAAGATTGGCTGAACACCGGGGAGCTGTTTTTT. Protein sequence: CASSQDWLNTGELFF. The chain joins TRBV4-3 to TRBJ2-2, with no clear D. The V and J ends lost 0 bases and 1 base respectively, with 6 bases between them. The CDR3 loop spans 15 amino acids. The germline gives CDR1 LGHNA, CDR2 YSLEER.

This clone has only one observation. J is TRBJ2-5 and V is TRBV5-8, with a weak D call TRBD1 (5 bases). Germline values: CDR1 SGHTS, CDR2 YDEGEE. CDR3 length equals 14 residues. With 4 bases removed from V and 1 base from J, the gap between germline ends came to 11 bases. For the CDR3, the DNA is TGTGCCAGCAGCACCCGGACACTCCAAGAGACCCAGTACTTC. It codes for CASSTRTLQETQYF.

J is TRBJ2-2 and V is TRBV7-2; 14 positions match TRBD2. Germline V gene sequence: CDR1 SGHTA, CDR2 FQGNSA. With V trimmed by 2 bases and J by 7 bases, 3 bases remained unmatched. CDR3 length equals 16 residues. CDR3 coding DNA: TGTGCCAGCAGCTTAAGACTAGCGGGGGGGCACGGGGAGCTGTTTTTT. The encoded protein is CASSLRLAGGHGELFF.